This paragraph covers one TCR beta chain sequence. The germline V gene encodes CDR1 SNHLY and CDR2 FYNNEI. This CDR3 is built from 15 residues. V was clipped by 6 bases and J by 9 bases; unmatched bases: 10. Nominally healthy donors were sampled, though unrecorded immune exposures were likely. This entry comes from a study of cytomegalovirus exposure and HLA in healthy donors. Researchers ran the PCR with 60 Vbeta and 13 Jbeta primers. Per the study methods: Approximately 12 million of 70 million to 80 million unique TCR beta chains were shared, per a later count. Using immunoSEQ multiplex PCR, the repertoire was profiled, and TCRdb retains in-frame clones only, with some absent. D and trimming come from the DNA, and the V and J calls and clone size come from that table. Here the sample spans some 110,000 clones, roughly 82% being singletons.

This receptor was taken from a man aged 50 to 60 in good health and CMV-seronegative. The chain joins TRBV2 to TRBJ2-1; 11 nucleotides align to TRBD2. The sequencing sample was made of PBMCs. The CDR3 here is CASSTLAGGISEQFF. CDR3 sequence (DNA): TGTGCCAGCAGCACCCTAGCGGGGGGTATCAGTGAGCAGTTCTTC.